A selection of T cell receptor beta chains follows, all from one sample in a study of T cell changes during pregnancy in multiple sclerosis. Only in-frame clones appear in the TCRdb table, and some are missing; sequencing was by immunoSEQ multiplex PCR. The sample has tens of thousands of clones, 89% seen once. The material was CD4+ T cells from peripheral blood mononuclear cells, obtained in the first trimester of pregnancy. The source of these receptors is a female donor with multiple sclerosis, enrolled in a pregnancy study. Both conserved end residues are part of each CDR3. D genes are given only for firm matches. Rows may omit the clone size; those that give it use once, few, many or a size class.

.	TRBJ2-2	TRBV5-1	.	CASSLAVTGELFF	TGCGCCAGCAGCTTGGCTGTAACCGGGGAGCTGTTTTTT
.	TRBJ1-2	TRBV29-1	TRBD1	CSVRKEGQGVF	TGCAGCGTCCGAAAAGAGGGACAGGGAGTCTTC
.	TRBJ2-1	TRBV29-1	TRBD2	CSASSAGGLNNEQFF	TGCAGCGCTAGCTCGGCGGGAGGGTTAAACAATGAGCAGTTCTTC
.	TRBJ2-7	TRBV7-2	TRBD1	CASSQQGQGPYEQYF	TGTGCCAGCAGCCAACAGGGACAGGGTCCCTACGAGCAGTACTTC
.	TRBJ1-3	TRBV29-1	TRBD1	CSVRLGTDGNTIYF	TGCAGCGTGAGGCTCGGGACAGACGGAAACACCATATATTTT
once	TRBJ1-5	TRBV19	TRBD1	CASSIGLFRTGGSVNQPQHF	TGTGCCAGTAGTATAGGGCTCTTCCGGACAGGGGGAAGCGTGAATCAGCCCCAGCATTTT
once	TRBJ2-1	TRBV9	.	CASSAGHSINEQFF	TGTGCCAGCAGCGCGGGACATAGCATCAATGAGCAGTTCTTC
.	TRBJ2-7	TRBV2	.	CASSEGDNLYEQYF	TGTGCCAGCAGTGAAGGGGACAACCTCTACGAGCAGTACTTC
.	TRBJ2-7	TRBV11-2	TRBD1	CASSLGQGNYEQYF	TGTGCCAGCAGCTTAGGACAGGGGAACTACGAGCAGTACTTC
.	TRBJ2-5	TRBV19	TRBD1	CASSMIGQGATLSQETQYF	TGTGCCAGTAGTATGATAGGACAGGGGGCGACCTTATCCCAAGAGACCCAGTACTTC
.	TRBJ2-7	TRBV5-8	.	CASSFRVYEQYF	TGTGCCAGCAGCTTTAGAGTCTACGAGCAGTACTTC
.	TRBJ2-7	TRBV5-4	TRBD2	CASSLLVSGSGMQDF	TGTGCCAGCAGCTTGCTTGTGAGTGGTAGCGGGATGCAGGACTTC
.	TRBJ1-2	TRBV19	.	CASTQGGRYGYTF	TGTGCCAGTACTCAGGGCGGTCGGTATGGCTACACCTTC
.	TRBJ1-1	TRBV11-2	.	CASSRISTGQLEAFF	TGTGCCAGCAGCCGGATCTCGACTGGACAGTTAGAAGCTTTCTTT
.	TRBJ2-3	TRBV9	TRBD2	CASSSEFLAGGSTDTQYF	TGTGCCAGCAGCTCCGAGTTCCTAGCGGGAGGGTCTACAGATACGCAGTATTTT
.	TRBJ2-5	TRBV25-1	.	CASSEYISALETQYF	.
.	TRBJ2-5	TRBV6-5	TRBD1	CASSSGQGAETQYF	TGTGCCAGCAGTTCCGGACAGGGAGCAGAGACCCAGTACTTC
.	TRBJ2-7	TRBV9	.	CASSVGQATYEQYF	TGTGCCAGCAGCGTAGGGCAGGCTACCTACGAGCAGTACTTC
.	TRBJ2-1	TRBV9	.	CASSVPRQDSYNEQFF	TGTGCCAGCAGCGTGCCCAGACAGGACTCCTACAATGAGCAGTTCTTC
.	TRBJ2-7	TRBV28	TRBD2	CASSFGSGGSPSYEQYF	TGTGCCAGCAGTTTTGGTAGCGGGGGATCCCCATCCTACGAGCAGTACTTC
.	TRBJ1-2	TRBV7-8	.	CASSLASRDYGYTF	TGTGCCAGCAGCTTAGCTTCCAGGGACTATGGCTACACCTTC
.	TRBJ2-1	TRBV5-4	TRBD2	CASSFSGVGPEQFF	TGTGCCAGCAGCTTTAGCGGGGTGGGCCCTGAGCAGTTCTTC
.	TRBJ2-7	TRBV6-5	.	CASSSSSGASREQYF	TGTGCCAGCAGTTCATCCTCCGGAGCTTCCCGCGAGCAGTACTTC
.	TRBJ1-3	TRBV6-5	.	CASSYQGMDSGNTIYF	TGTGCCAGCAGTTACCAGGGGATGGATTCTGGAAACACCATATATTTT
.	TRBJ1-5	TRBV6-1	.	CASRLLTGPNQPQHF	TGTGCCAGCAGACTCTTGACAGGTCCCAATCAGCCCCAGCATTTT
.	TRBJ2-7	TRBV7-2	TRBD2	CASSPSGYEQYF	TGTGCCAGCAGCCCTAGCGGGTACGAGCAGTACTTC
.	TRBJ2-3	TRBV9	.	CASSVVGAASSTDTQYF	TGTGCCAGCAGCGTAGTGGGGGCAGCTAGCAGCACAGATACGCAGTATTTT
.	TRBJ2-5	TRBV5-4	.	CASSSIGQNQETQYF	TGTGCCAGCAGCTCAATTGGACAGAACCAAGAGACCCAGTACTTC
.	TRBJ2-7	TRBV10-3	TRBD1	CAISKMTGSLDEQYF	TGTGCCATCAGTAAAATGACAGGGAGTCTCGACGAGCAGTACTTC
.	TRBJ2-7	TRBV6-5	TRBD2	CASSARSSGAYEQYF	TGTGCCAGCAGTGCCCGGTCTAGCGGGGCATACGAGCAGTACTTC
.	TRBJ1-4	TRBV27	.	CASRTTLAGEKLFF	TGTGCCAGCCGAACGACGCTTGCGGGGGAAAAACTGTTTTTT
.	TRBJ1-1	TRBV27	.	CASSPRTTNTEAFF	TGTGCCAGCAGTCCCCGTACAACGAACACTGAAGCTTTCTTT
.	TRBJ1-3	TRBV29-1	TRBD1	CSVGTGSGNTIYF	TGCAGCGTCGGGACAGGCTCTGGAAACACCATATATTTT
.	TRBJ1-3	TRBV7-2	.	CASSRGSGNTIYF	TGTGCCAGCAGTCGGGGCTCTGGAAACACCATATATTTT
.	TRBJ1-1	TRBV19	.	CASSIFSEAFF	TGTGCCAGTAGTATATTCTCTGAAGCTTTCTTT
once	TRBJ2-1	TRBV27	TRBD2	CASSLISGNDEQFF	TGTGCCAGCAGTTTGATTAGCGGGAATGATGAGCAGTTCTTC
few	TRBJ1-1	TRBV28	.	CASSSVMNTEAFF	TGTGCCAGCAGTTCGGTAATGAACACTGAAGCTTTCTTT
.	TRBJ2-5	TRBV7-9	.	CASTPLTGFQETQYF	TGTGCCAGCACTCCCCTAACAGGCTTCCAAGAGACCCAGTACTTC
once	TRBJ1-1	TRBV19	.	CASSMRNTEAFF	TGTGCCAGTAGTATGCGGAACACTGAAGCTTTCTTT
.	TRBJ2-3	TRBV29-1	TRBD2	CSVVTGLAGGSTDTQYF	TGCAGCGTTGTAACAGGACTAGCGGGAGGTTCCACAGATACGCAGTATTTT
.	TRBJ2-7	TRBV7-2	TRBD1	CASSPTGFAYEQYF	TGTGCCAGCAGCCCGACAGGGTTTGCCTACGAGCAGTACTTC
.	TRBJ2-1	TRBV7-2	TRBD2	CASSPLRGDEQFF	TGTGCCAGCAGCCCCTTACGGGGGGACGAGCAGTTCTTC
.	TRBJ2-2	TRBV6-1	TRBD1	CASMRDRDTGELFF	TGTGCCAGCATGAGGGACAGGGACACCGGGGAGCTGTTTTTT
once	TRBJ1-2	TRBV4-2	.	CASSGNRADYGYTF	TGTGCCAGCAGCGGAAACAGGGCTGACTATGGCTACACCTTC
few	TRBJ2-2	TRBV7-2	TRBD1	CASTGQGRTGELFF	TGTGCCAGCACCGGACAGGGTAGGACCGGGGAGCTGTTTTTT
once	TRBJ1-3	TRBV4-2	.	CASSQAPVPSGNTIYF	TGTGCCAGCAGCCAAGCGCCGGTCCCCTCTGGAAACACCATATATTTT
.	TRBJ2-5	TRBV4-1	.	CASSQDMTGLLQETQYF	TGCGCCAGCAGCCAAGATATGACAGGCCTTTTACAAGAGACCCAGTACTTC
.	TRBJ2-3	TRBV2	.	CASSGQVKVDTQYF	TGTGCCAGCAGTGGACAGGTTAAAGTAGATACGCAGTATTTT
.	TRBJ2-2	TRBV20-1	.	CSARFGGELFF	TGCAGTGCTAGGTTCGGCGGGGAGCTGTTTTTT